What follows is one T cell receptor (beta chain) and its context. The target antigen is unknown. Positive CCR7 selection of CD45RO-negative cells yielded the naive CD8 cells, and terminally differentiated effector memory CD45RA+ cells were excluded. Unmatched junction bases numbered 6, after V lost 3 bases and J lost 2 bases. Germline V lookup: CDR1 SGHTA, CDR2 FQGNSA. The CDR3 extends over 15 amino acids. These data come from a study of shared clonotypes between healthy human individuals. About the research overall: There were three CD4 naive, three CD4 memory, two CD8 naive and one CD8 memory plates per donor. Study-wide points: Sequencing depth was predicted to influence how clonotypes are shared among donors.

Source study methods: Filtering differed since immunoSEQ provided only junctions, with no quality scores. Data came from immunoSEQ multiplex PCR; TCRdb stores just in-frame clones and leaves some out. V and J calls and clone size come straight from that table; D and trimming were deduced from the DNA. The sample has more than 2 million clones, about 94% seen once. The chain carries TRBV7-2 and TRBJ2-7, with 8 bases that match TRBD2. The material sequenced was naive CD8+ T cells from PBMCs. The receptor comes from a man between 18 and 35 years old in good health. Some clones in this sample may be carry-over from other donors' samples. CDR3 loop: CASSFTLAETYEQYF. CDR3 bases: TGTGCCAGCAGCTTCACACTAGCGGAAACCTACGAGCAGTACTTC.